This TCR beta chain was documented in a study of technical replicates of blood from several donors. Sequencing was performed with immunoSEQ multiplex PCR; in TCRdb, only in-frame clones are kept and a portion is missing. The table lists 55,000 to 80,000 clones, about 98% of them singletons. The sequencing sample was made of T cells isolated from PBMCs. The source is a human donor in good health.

The CDR3 loop is CASSLGLADTGELFF. CDR3 bases: TGCGCCAGCAGCTTGGGTCTAGCGGACACCGGGGAGCTGTTTTTT. The chain couples TRBV5-1 to TRBJ2-2, with 7 bases fitting TRBD2. CDR3 length: 15 amino acids. Per the germline V gene, CDR1 is SGHRS and CDR2 is YFSETQ. V lost 0 bases to trimming and J lost 3 bases; unmatched junction nucleotides: 2.